This entry is about one T cell receptor (beta chain). During the collection period, no donor immune events like infections were recorded. This sample stems from a study of identifying expanded T cells in peripheral blood. CDR1 is LNHDA and CDR2 is SQIVND in the germline V gene (reference sequence). V shed 8 bases, J shed 0 bases, and the junction held 12 bases outside the gene matches. CDR3 size: 18 residues. This table comes from immunoSEQ multiplex PCR, and its TCRdb copy is limited to in-frame clones, with some not included. The sample includes around 82,000 clones, 84% seen only once; the top ten take around 20%.

The sequence derives from a person aged 18 to 75 in good health. The rearrangement links TRBV19 to TRBJ2-2; 10 bases fit TRBD2. The sample was blood. In DNA form, the CDR3 reads TGTGCCAGTCCAGATCGAAGCGGGAGGGACCCGAACACCGGGGAGCTGTTTTTT. This translates into CASPDRSGRDPNTGELFF. The full variable domain, completed using reference TRBV19 and TRBJ2-2, is DGGITQSPKYLFRKEGQNVTLSCEQNLNHDAMYWYRQDPGQGLRLIYYSQIVNDFQKGDIAEGYSVSREKKESFPLTVTSAQKNPTAFYLCASPDRSGRDPNTGELFFGEGSRLTVL.